The 28 T cell receptor beta chains in this list originate from one sample, sequenced in a study of persistence of HIV-infected CD4 T cells. Overlapping HIV-1 Gag 15-mer peptides at approximately 1 ug per peptide per mL were used. CD40L-negative CD69-negative CD45RO-high memory CD4+ T cells were sorted as populations depleted of antigen-responding cells. The antigens these receptors bind are not known. This was the immunoSEQ version 4 assay in survey mode. Clones were read by immunoSEQ multiplex PCR, and TCRdb kept only the in-frame ones, dropping some. The table lists more than 30,000 clones, 65% to 90% of them singletons. The material was CD4+ T cells sorted from PBMCs after roughly 18-hour stimulation, obtained from a patient who received antiretroviral therapy. Receptor source: an adult woman with HIV who was CMV-seropositive.

In DNA, the CDR3 is TGTGCCAGCATCAATGCCCATGTGGACTCCTACAATGAGCAGTTCTTC. Its protein product is CASINAHVDSYNEQFF. The chain combines TRBV21-1 with TRBJ2-1. TRBV21-1 constitutes a pseudogene. This CDR3 region has 16 residues.

The CDR3 sequence is CASSAGAAGTGGYRDTQYF. The DNA of the CDR3 is TGTGCCAGCAGTGCCGGAGCCGCCGGGACAGGGGGTTATAGAGATACGCAGTATTTT. The V and J genes are TRBV6-1 and TRBJ2-3, with TRBD1 matching 11 bases. This CDR3 has 19 amino acids. The trim removed 4 bases at V and 5 bases at J, leaving 17 bases unmatched. Germline CDR1 reads MNHNS; CDR2 reads SASEGT.

This sequence joins TRBV5-6 and TRBJ1-1; no definite D call. CDR3 length: 13 amino acids. CDR1 and CDR2 (germline): SGHDT, YYEEEE. V gave up 2 bases and J gave up 4 bases, with 9 bases separating them. The CDR3, as DNA: TGTGCCAGCAGCTTAACTCGGGGCACTGAAGCTTTCTTT. This codes for CASSLTRGTEAFF. Combining the CDR3 with reference TRBV5-6 and TRBJ1-1 gives the whole variable domain DAGVTQSPTHLIKTRGQQVTLRCSPKSGHDTVSWYQQALGQGPQFIFQYYEEEERQRGNFPDRFSGHQFPNYSSELNVNALLLGDSALYLCASSLTRGTEAFFGQGTRLTVV.

This clone showed up just a few times. The V and J genes are TRBV3-1 (or the pseudogene TRBV3-2) and TRBJ1-1; D is uncertain. CDR3 length: 15 amino acids. CDR1 LGHDT and CDR2 YNNKEL come from the germline V gene (reference sequence). The V end lost 1 base, the J end lost 1 base, and 10 bases lay between the germline ends. Here the CDR3 DNA reads TGTGCCAGCAGCCAAGGAGCAGACCAGAACACTGAAGCTTTCTTT. Protein sequence: CASSQGADQNTEAFF.

This chain uses TRBV5-4 with TRBJ1-1; perhaps TRBD1 as D (5 bases). The germline gives CDR1 SGHNT, CDR2 YYREEE (reference sequence). V was shortened by 4 bases and J by 0 bases, with 19 bases between the two germline ends. The CDR3 is 17 amino acids. The chain's CDR3 is CASSLTPGRALNTEAFF. The CDR3 DNA sequence: TGTGCCAGCAGCCTAACACCGGGACGGGCTCTGAACACTGAAGCTTTCTTT. The whole variable domain, filled in from reference TRBV5-4 and TRBJ1-1, reads ETGVTQSPTHLIKTRGQQVTLRCSSQSGHNTVSWYQQALGQGPQFIFQYYREEENGRGNFPPRFSGLQFPNYSSELNVNALELDDSALYLCASSLTPGRALNTEAFFGQGTRLTVV.

This rearrangement joins TRBV2 to TRBJ2-5, with 8 positions matching TRBD2. Trimming removed 3 bases from V and 1 base from J; junction bases left unmatched: 7. Germline assignment: CDR1 SNHLY and CDR2 FYNNEI. This CDR3 comprises 16 residues. This CDR3 reads CASSDGLAIFQETQYF. Written as DNA, the CDR3 is TGTGCCAGCAGTGATGGACTAGCTATATTCCAAGAGACCCAGTACTTC.

The V call is TRBV7-9, the J call TRBJ1-5, with D hard to call. The CDR3 has 12 amino acids. Germline CDR1 reads SEHNR; CDR2 reads FQNEAQ (reference sequence). Trimming shortened V by 2 bases and J by 7 bases, and 6 bases separated the two germline ends. CDR3 bases: TGTGCCAGCAGCTTACACGGGCAGCCCCAGCATTTT. It is translated as CASSLHGQPQHF.

The V and J genes are TRBV5-6 and TRBJ1-1; D may be TRBD1 (5 bases). Germline assignment: CDR1 SGHDT and CDR2 YYEEEE. This CDR3 comprises 16 residues. The V end was cut by 2 bases, the J end by 4 bases, with 18 bases between. The CDR3 loop reads CASSFTGGREGTEAFF. For the CDR3, the DNA is TGTGCCAGCAGCTTTACCGGCGGCAGGGAGGGCACTGAAGCTTTCTTT.

The chain couples TRBV30 to TRBJ1-6; TRBD1 matches 7 bases. CDR3 length equals 13 residues. CDR1 GTSNPN and CDR2 SVGIG come from the germline V gene (reference sequence). Trimming cost V 5 bases and J 9 bases; bases outside gene matches: 7. The CDR3 bases are TGTGCCTGGTCAGGGCAGGGGGGTTCACCCCTCCACTTT. Residues: CAWSGQGGSPLHF.

This sequence joins TRBV25-1 and TRBJ1-2; D gene uncertain. Germline V gene data show CDR1 as MGHDK and CDR2 as SYGVNS. The CDR3 loop spans 12 amino acids. Between the trimmed V and J ends, which lost 3 bases and 5 bases, there was a span of 7 bases. CDR3 sequence: CASSDIGYGYTF. The CDR3 DNA sequence: TGTGCCAGCAGTGATATAGGATATGGCTACACCTTC.

The gene calls are TRBV6-6 and TRBJ2-1; D might be TRBD1 (6 bases). Germline V gene data show CDR1 as MNHNY and CDR2 as SVGAGI (reference sequence). The CDR3 totals 15 residues. Trimming cost V 5 bases and J 5 bases, with 16 bases left between them. CDR3 coding DNA: TGTGCCAGCAGTAGAACCAGGGGCCTAAACAATGAGCAGTTCTTC. Translating gives CASSRTRGLNNEQFF.

This chain uses TRBV5-5 with TRBJ1-5; perhaps TRBD1 as D (6 bases). V was trimmed by 2 bases and J by 4 bases, leaving 10 bases between them. Germline V gives CDR1 SGHKS, CDR2 YYEKEE (reference sequence). The CDR3 totals 14 residues. The CDR3 nucleotides are TGTGCCAGCAGCTTCCCAGGGGTTAATCAGCCCCAGCATTTT. This encodes CASSFPGVNQPQHF.

This clone came up once. V is TRBV10-3 and J is TRBJ2-2; 7 nucleotides line up with TRBD1. The CDR3 sequence is 15 residues long. The germline V gene has CDR1 ENHRY and CDR2 SYGVKD. The V gene end was trimmed by 2 bases and the J gene end by 7 bases; junction bases not matched to a gene: 7. The CDR3 bases are TGTGCCATCAGTGAGAGAGGGGGCGCGGTCGGGGAGCTGTTTTTT. Translated, it gives CAISERGGAVGELFF.

The V and J genes are TRBV3-1 (or the pseudogene TRBV3-2) and TRBJ1-2; TRBD1 matches 11 bases. CDR1 and CDR2 from the germline V gene are LGHDT and YNNKEL (reference sequence). V lost 5 bases, J lost 6 bases, and 5 bases stayed unmatched. CDR3 length: 14 residues. This CDR3 is CASSRTGGVNGYTF. CDR3 DNA: TGTGCCAGCAGCAGGACAGGGGGCGTCAATGGCTACACCTTC.

The chain uses TRBV5-5 and TRBJ1-5; maybe TRBD1 (5 bases). Trimming stripped 4 bases from V and 4 bases from J, with 18 bases between. Germline loops: CDR1 SGHKS, CDR2 YYEKEE (reference sequence). The CDR3 contains 16 residues. Written as DNA, the CDR3 is TGTGCCAGCAGCATTGACAGCGGTTTAGGAAATCAGCCCCAGCATTTT. It codes for CASSIDSGLGNQPQHF.

The rearrangement joins TRBV10-3 to TRBJ1-4; TRBD1 aligns across 11 bases. Per germline, CDR1 ENHRY and CDR2 SYGVKD. The CDR3 is made up of 18 amino acids. V lost 0 bases and J lost 4; bases outside the gene matches: 7. In DNA form, the CDR3 reads TGTGCCATCAGTGAGTCGGTGTTGGACAGGGGGCATAATGAAAAACTGTTTTTT. Its translation: CAISESVLDRGHNEKLFF.

This chain connects TRBV4-3 to TRBJ1-1; no clear D. CDR1 is LGHNA, CDR2 YSLEER, per germline. The V end lost 1 base, the J end lost 0 bases, and 12 bases lay between the germline ends. This CDR3 has 16 residues. CDR3 sequence (DNA): TGCGCCAGCAGCCAAGGTCGTAGGGATATGAACACTGAAGCTTTCTTT. Translated: CASSQGRRDMNTEAFF.

The chain couples TRBV5-1 to TRBJ2-1; D uncertain. The V end lost 0 bases, the J end lost 7 bases, and 17 bases lay between the germline ends. Per the germline V gene, CDR1 is SGHRS and CDR2 is YFSETQ. The length of the CDR3 is 16 residues. CDR3 in amino acids: CASSLAPDLQGNEQFF. The CDR3 DNA is TGCGCCAGCAGCTTGGCCCCCGACTTACAAGGGAATGAGCAGTTCTTC.

The chain links TRBV27 to TRBJ2-7; 12 nucleotides match TRBD1. The V segment lost 6 bases and the J segment 5 bases; nucleotides outside the gene matches: 8. This CDR3 comprises 15 residues. Germline V gene lookup returns CDR1 MNHEY and CDR2 SMNVEV (reference sequence). The CDR3 loop reads CASSRPRDRGHEQYF. CDR3 bases: TGTGCCAGCAGCCGACCTCGGGACAGGGGGCACGAGCAGTACTTC.

The V call is TRBV5-6, the J call TRBJ2-7; a possible D gene is TRBD1 (5 bases). The CDR3 is 16 amino acids. With 2 bases removed from V and 5 bases from J, the gap between germline ends came to 20 bases. Germline CDR1 is SGHDT and CDR2 is YYEEEE. CDR3 loop: CASSLARTSPLNEQYF. In DNA form, the CDR3 reads TGTGCCAGCAGCTTAGCGAGGACATCGCCTCTGAACGAGCAGTACTTC.

This chain joins TRBV6-1 and TRBJ2-7, with D hard to call. Trimming shortened V by 0 bases and J by 4 bases, and 19 bases separated the two germline ends. CDR3 size: 17 residues. Per germline, CDR1 MNHNS and CDR2 SASEGT. The chain's CDR3 is CASSEAGSLSMKYEQYF. CDR3 DNA: TGTGCCAGCAGTGAAGCAGGGTCCCTATCCATGAAATACGAGCAGTACTTC.

This chain joins TRBV11-3 and TRBJ2-1, with a possible D match to TRBD2 (7 bases). This CDR3 spans 14 amino acids. Germline V gene data show CDR1 as SGHNT and CDR2 as YENEEA. The V end lost 0 bases, the J end lost 6 bases, and 9 bases lay between the germline ends. CDR3 sequence reads: CASSLDGGLNEQFF. The DNA for the CDR3 is TGTGCCAGCAGCTTAGACGGGGGGCTCAATGAGCAGTTCTTC.

The rearrangement links TRBV24-1 to TRBJ2-7; D remains ambiguous. CDR1 and CDR2 (germline): KGHDR, SFDVKD. The V end was cut by 4 bases, the J end by 5 bases, with 5 bases between. The CDR3 loop spans 11 amino acids. The CDR3 DNA sequence: TGTGCCACCAGTGACACCAACGAGCAGTACTTC. This codes for CATSDTNEQYF.

This clone was seen a few times. The rearrangement links TRBV10-3 to TRBJ2-7; 7 nucleotides align to TRBD1. Germline CDR1 ENHRY, CDR2 SYGVKD. The CDR3 length is 14 residues. V lost 0 bases and J lost 3; bases outside the gene matches: 2. CDR3 DNA: TGTGCCATCAGTGAGTCTGCAGGGGGCTACGAGCAGTACTTC. Amino acid sequence: CAISESAGGYEQYF.

The V gene is TRBV6-5, the J gene TRBJ1-2, with D hard to call. V lost 10 bases to trimming and J lost 6 bases, with 21 bases between them. This CDR3 has 14 residues. Germline loops: CDR1 MNHEY, CDR2 SVGAGI. CDR3 sequence reads: CAILLIGKADGYTF. CDR3 DNA: TGTGCCATACTCCTTATAGGGAAAGCGGATGGCTACACCTTC.

The J gene is TRBJ2-7, the V gene TRBV11-1, with TRBD1 identical over 7 bases. The V gene end was trimmed by 5 bases and the J gene end by 3 bases; junction bases not matched to a gene: 13. Germline V gene sequence: CDR1 SGHAT, CDR2 FQDESV (reference sequence). The CDR3 sequence is 16 residues long. CDR3 protein: CASSGRDRAPSYEQYF. CDR3 nucleotide sequence: TGTGCCAGCAGCGGCAGAGACAGGGCGCCCAGCTACGAGCAGTACTTC.

V is TRBV29-1 and J is TRBJ2-1; TRBD2 might be the D (5 bases). Germline loops: CDR1 SQVTM, CDR2 ANQGSEA. The ends were cut back, 7 bases at V and 5 bases at J, with 15 bases in the middle. The CDR3 has 13 residues. The CDR3 region is CSDGLVANNEQFF. The CDR3 DNA reads TGCAGCGACGGACTGGTTGCGAACAATGAGCAGTTCTTC.

The chain has TRBV5-1 and TRBJ2-5; D ambiguous. V was pared by 3 bases and J by 2 bases, with 11 bases between. Germline CDR1 SGHRS, CDR2 YFSETQ. The length of the CDR3 is 14 residues. For the CDR3, the DNA is TGCGCCAGCAGCTGGGGTCTCGATCAAGAGACCCAGTACTTC. Its protein is CASSWGLDQETQYF.